This T cell receptor (beta chain) was observed in a study of blood T cell repertoires in COVID-19. How the authors handled the data: Cell counts per sample came from amplifying reference gene primers. Sequenced by immunoSEQ multiplex PCR; TCRdb stores in-frame clones only, minus some. V and J calls and clone size are as listed in that table; D and trimming were resolved from the DNA. The table includes about 270,000 clones, 65% to 90% detected once. The trim removed 7 bases at V and 4 bases at J, leaving 9 bases unmatched. CDR3 size: 14 residues. Germline CDR1 and CDR2: SNHLY and FYNNEI. Patients from Seattle were sampled longitudinally, starting during active infection.

The chain couples TRBV2 to TRBJ1-2; the match to TRBD1 covers 7 bases. Sequences were obtained from peripheral blood. This receptor was identified in a woman aged 70 to 79 with COVID-19, enrolled during active disease. Here the CDR3 reads CASKVRTGSYGYTF. The CDR3 bases are TGTGCCAGCAAAGTCCGGACAGGCTCCTATGGCTACACCTTC.